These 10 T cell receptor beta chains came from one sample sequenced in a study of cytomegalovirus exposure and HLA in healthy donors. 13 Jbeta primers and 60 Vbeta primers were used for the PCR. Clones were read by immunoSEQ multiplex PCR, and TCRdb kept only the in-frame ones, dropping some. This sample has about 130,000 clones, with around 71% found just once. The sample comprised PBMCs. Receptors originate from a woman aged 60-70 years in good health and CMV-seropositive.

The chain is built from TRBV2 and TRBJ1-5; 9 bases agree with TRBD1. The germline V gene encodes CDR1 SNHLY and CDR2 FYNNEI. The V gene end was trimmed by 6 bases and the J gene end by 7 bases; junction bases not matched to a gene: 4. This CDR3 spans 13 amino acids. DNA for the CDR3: TGTGCCAGCAGGGACAGGGGCCGACAGCCCCAGCATTTT. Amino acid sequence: CASRDRGRQPQHF.

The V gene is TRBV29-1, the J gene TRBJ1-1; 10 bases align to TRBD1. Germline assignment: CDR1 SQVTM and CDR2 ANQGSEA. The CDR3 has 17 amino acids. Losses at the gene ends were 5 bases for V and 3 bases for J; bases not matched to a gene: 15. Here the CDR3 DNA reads TGCAGCGTTCCCGGGACAGGGGACTTTCGGAAGTACACTGAAGCTTTCTTT. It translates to CSVPGTGDFRKYTEAFF.

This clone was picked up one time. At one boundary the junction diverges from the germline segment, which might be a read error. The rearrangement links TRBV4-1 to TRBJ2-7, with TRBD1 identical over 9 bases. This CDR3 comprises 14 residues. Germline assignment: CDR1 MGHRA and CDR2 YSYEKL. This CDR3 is CASTQTGGSYEQHF. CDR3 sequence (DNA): TGCGCCAGCACCCAAACAGGGGGCTCCTACGAGCAGCACTTC.

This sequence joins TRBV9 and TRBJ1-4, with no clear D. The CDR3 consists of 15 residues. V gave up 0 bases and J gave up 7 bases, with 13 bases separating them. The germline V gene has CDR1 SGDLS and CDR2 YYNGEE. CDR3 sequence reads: CASSVVGSRGEKLFF. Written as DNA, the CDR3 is TGTGCCAGCAGCGTAGTGGGCAGCCGTGGTGAAAAACTGTTTTTT. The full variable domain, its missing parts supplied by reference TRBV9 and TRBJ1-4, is DSGVTQTPKHLITATGQRVTLRCSPRSGDLSVYWYQQSLDQGLQFLIQYYNGEERAKGNILERFSAQQFPDLHSELNLSSLELGDSALYFCASSVVGSRGEKLFFGSGTQLSVL.

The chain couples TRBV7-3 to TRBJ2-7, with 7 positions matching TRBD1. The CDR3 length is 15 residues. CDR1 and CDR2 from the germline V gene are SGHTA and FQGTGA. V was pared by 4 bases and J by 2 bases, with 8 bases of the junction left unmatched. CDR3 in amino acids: CASSSGTARTYEQYF. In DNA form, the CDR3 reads TGTGCCAGCAGCTCCGGGACAGCGCGCACCTACGAGCAGTACTTC.

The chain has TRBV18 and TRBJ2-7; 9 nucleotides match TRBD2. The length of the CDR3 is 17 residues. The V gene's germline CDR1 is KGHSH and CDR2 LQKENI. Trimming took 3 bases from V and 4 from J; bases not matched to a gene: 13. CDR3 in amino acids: CASSPGRAGGGPYEQYF. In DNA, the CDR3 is TGTGCCAGCTCACCGGGGCGAGCGGGGGGCGGACCGTACGAGCAGTACTTC. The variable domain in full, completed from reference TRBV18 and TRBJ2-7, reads NAGVMQNPRHLVRRRGQEARLRCSPMKGHSHVYWYRQLPEEGLKFMVYLQKENIIDESGMPKERFSAEFPKEGPSILRIQQVVRGDSAAYFCASSPGRAGGGPYEQYFGPGTRLTVT.

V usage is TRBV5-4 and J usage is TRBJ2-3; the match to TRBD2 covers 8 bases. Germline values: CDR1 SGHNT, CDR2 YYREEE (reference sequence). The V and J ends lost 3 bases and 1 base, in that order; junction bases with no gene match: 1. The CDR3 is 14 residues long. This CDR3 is CASSSAGGTDTQYF. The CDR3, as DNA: TGTGCCAGCAGCTCAGCGGGGGGCACAGATACGCAGTATTTT.

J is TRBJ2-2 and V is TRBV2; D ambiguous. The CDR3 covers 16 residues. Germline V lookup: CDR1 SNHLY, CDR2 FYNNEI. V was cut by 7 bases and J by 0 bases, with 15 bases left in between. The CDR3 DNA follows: TGTGCCAGCACCTTAGTCCGTTCGGCGAACACCGGGGAGCTGTTTTTT. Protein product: CASTLVRSANTGELFF.

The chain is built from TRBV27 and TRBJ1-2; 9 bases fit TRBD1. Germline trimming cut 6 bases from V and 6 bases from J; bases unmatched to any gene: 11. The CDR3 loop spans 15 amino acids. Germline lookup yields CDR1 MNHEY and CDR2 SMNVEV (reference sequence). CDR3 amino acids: CASRPMGQGKDGYTF. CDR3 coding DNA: TGTGCCAGCAGACCCATGGGACAGGGCAAAGATGGCTACACCTTC.

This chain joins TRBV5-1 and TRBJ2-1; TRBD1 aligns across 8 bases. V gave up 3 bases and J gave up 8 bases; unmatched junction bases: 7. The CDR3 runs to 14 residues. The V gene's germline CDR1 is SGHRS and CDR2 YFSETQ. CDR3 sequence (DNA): TGCGCCAGCAGCTCAGGGGGCGGTTTCGATGAGCAGTTCTTC. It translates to CASSSGGGFDEQFF.